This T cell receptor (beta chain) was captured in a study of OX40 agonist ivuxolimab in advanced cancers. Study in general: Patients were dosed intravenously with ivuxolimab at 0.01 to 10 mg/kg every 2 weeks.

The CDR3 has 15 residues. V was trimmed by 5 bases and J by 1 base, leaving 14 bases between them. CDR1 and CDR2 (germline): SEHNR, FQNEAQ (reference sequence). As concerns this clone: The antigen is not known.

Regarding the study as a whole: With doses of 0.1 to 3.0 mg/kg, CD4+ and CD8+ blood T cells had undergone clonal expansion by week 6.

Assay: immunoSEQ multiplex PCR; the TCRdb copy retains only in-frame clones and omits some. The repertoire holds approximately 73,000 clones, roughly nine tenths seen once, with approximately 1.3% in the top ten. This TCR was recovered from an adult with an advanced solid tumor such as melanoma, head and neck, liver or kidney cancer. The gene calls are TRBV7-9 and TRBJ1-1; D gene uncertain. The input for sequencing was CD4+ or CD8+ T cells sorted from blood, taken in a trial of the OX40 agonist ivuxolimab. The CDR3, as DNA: TGTGCCAGCAGCCCAAGGGAGGGATCGAACACTGAAGCTTTCTTT. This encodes CASSPREGSNTEAFF.